This T cell receptor (beta chain) was captured in a study of blood T cell repertoires in COVID-19. The wider study: T cells, B-cell-depleted T cells, or PBMCs supplied cDNA or gDNA.

Methods used by the authors: Researchers report that nucleated cell counts were estimated from reference gene primer amplification. Here immunoSEQ multiplex PCR was the method, and the copy in TCRdb shows in-frame clones only, minus some. D and trimming come from the DNA, and the V and J calls and clone size come from that table. The table includes 100,000 to 150,000 clones, more than 70% detected once. This clonotype was obtained from a woman aged 25 to 45 who had recovered from COVID-19. What was sequenced was peripheral blood.

For the CDR3, the DNA is TGTGCCATCAGTATCGGACAGGGGGGCAATCAGCCCCAGCATTTT. It is translated as CAISIGQGGNQPQHF. V usage is TRBV10-3 and J usage is TRBJ1-5, with 10 bases matching TRBD1. The germline gives CDR1 ENHRY, CDR2 SYGVKD. V lost 5 bases to trimming and J lost 2 bases; unmatched junction nucleotides: 3. The CDR3 totals 15 residues.